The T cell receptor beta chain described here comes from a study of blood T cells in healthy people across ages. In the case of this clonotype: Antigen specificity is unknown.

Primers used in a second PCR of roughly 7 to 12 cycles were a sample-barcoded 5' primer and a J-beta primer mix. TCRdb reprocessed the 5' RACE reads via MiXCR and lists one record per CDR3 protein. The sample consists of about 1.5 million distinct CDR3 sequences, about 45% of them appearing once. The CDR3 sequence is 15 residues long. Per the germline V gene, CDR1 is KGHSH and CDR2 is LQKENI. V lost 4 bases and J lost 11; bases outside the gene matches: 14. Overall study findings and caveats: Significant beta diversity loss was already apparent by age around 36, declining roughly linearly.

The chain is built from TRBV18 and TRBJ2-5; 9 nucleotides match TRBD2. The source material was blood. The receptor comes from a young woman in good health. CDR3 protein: CASSQSSGSGDEQYF. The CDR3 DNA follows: TGTGCCAGCTCACAAAGTAGCGGGAGTGGTGATGAGCAGTACTTC.